This T cell receptor beta chain originates from a study of T-cell reconstitution after alpha-beta-depleted transplantation in children. Unique molecular identifiers featured in how the TCRbeta library was prepared. From the PCR reads, TCRdb called clonotypes with MiXCR, one entry per CDR3 protein. The sample carries a few hundred thousand distinct CDR3 sequences, just over 20% recorded once. The V end was cut by 6 bases, the J end by 4 bases, with 18 bases between. The CDR3 is 15 residues long. Germline CDR1 and CDR2: ENHRY and SYGVKD. Sample: PBMCs from the stem cell graft donor, taken from the stem cell graft. The source is a human donor who donated a stem cell graft to a child with acute myeloid leukemia. The J gene is TRBJ2-5, the V gene TRBV10-3; a weak D match, TRBD1 (6 bases). CDR3 in amino acids: CAIRSAGQPGETQYF. The CDR3 DNA sequence: TGTGCCATCAGGAGCGCCGGACAGCCAGGAGAGACCCAGTACTTC.